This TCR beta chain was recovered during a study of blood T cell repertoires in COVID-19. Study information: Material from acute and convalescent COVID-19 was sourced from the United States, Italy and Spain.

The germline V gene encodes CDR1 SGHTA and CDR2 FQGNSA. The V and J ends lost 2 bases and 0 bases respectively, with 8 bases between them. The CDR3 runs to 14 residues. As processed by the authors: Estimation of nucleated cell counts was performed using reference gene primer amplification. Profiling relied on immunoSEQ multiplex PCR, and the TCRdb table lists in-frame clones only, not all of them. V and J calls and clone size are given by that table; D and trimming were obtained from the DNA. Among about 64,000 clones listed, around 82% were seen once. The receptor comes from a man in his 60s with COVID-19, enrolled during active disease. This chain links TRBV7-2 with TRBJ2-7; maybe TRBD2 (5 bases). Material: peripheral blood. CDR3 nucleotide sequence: TGTGCCAGCAGCTTAAGACGGGACTCCTACGAGCAGTACTTC. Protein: CASSLRRDSYEQYF.